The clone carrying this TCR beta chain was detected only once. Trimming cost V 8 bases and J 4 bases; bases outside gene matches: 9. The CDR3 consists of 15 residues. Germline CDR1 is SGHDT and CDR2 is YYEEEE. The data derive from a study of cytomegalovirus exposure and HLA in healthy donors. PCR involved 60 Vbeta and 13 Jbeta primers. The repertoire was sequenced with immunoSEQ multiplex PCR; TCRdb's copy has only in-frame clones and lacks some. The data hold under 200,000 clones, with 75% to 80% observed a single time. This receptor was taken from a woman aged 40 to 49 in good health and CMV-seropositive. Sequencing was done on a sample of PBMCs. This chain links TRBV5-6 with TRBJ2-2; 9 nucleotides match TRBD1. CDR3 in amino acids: CASRSPGQGTGELFF. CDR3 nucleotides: TGTGCCAGTAGATCTCCGGGACAGGGCACCGGGGAGCTGTTTTTT.